This passage covers 23 T cell receptor beta chains from one sample sequenced in a study of cytomegalovirus exposure and HLA in healthy donors. The protocol was immunoSEQ multiplex PCR, while the TCRdb copy is restricted to in-frame clones and leaves out a portion. Here the sample spans some 200,000 clones, 70% to 85% being singletons. Sequencing input: PBMCs. The receptors stem from a young woman in good health and CMV-seropositive.

The V gene is TRBV4-1, the J gene TRBJ2-1; a possible D gene is TRBD2 (5 bases). V lost 5 bases, J lost 6 bases, and 14 bases lay in between. CDR1 is MGHRA, CDR2 YSYEKL, per germline. The CDR3 spans 14 residues. The CDR3 region is CASSLFDYLNEQFF. The CDR3 DNA sequence: TGCGCCAGCAGCTTATTCGACTACCTCAATGAGCAGTTCTTC.

The chain joins TRBV6-5 to TRBJ1-1; 9 positions match TRBD1. After removal of 6 bases from V and 10 bases from J, the junction contained 15 bases not matched to a gene. This CDR3 is 15 amino acids long. Germline V CDR1 and CDR2: MNHEY, SVGAGI. This CDR3 is CASSDRPGQGFLAFF. In nucleotides, the CDR3 is TGTGCCAGCAGCGACCGACCGGGACAGGGTTTTTTAGCTTTCTTT.

CDR3 nucleotide sequence: TGTGCCAGCAGTGGGGGCGTGAGGAGAGAAGAGACCCAGTACTTC. The encoded protein is CASSGGVRREETQYF. The chain carries TRBV28 and TRBJ2-5, with D perhaps matching TRBD1 (6 bases). Germline V gives CDR1 MDHEN, CDR2 SYDVKM. The CDR3 length is 15 residues. Trimming shortened V by 5 bases and J by 3 bases, and 16 bases separated the two germline ends.

The chain joins TRBV9 to TRBJ2-3, with 8 bases aligning to TRBD2. Germline lookup yields CDR1 SGDLS and CDR2 YYNGEE. With 4 bases clipped from V and 1 base from J, the junction kept 2 bases outside the gene matches. The CDR3 contains 14 residues. The DNA of the CDR3 is TGTGCCAGCAGCTCAGCGGGAGGCACAGATACGCAGTATTTT. Protein: CASSSAGGTDTQYF.

This clone was seen a single time. The chain uses TRBV9 and TRBJ2-7; the match to TRBD1 covers 11 bases. The CDR3 covers 15 residues. CDR1 is SGDLS, CDR2 YYNGEE, per germline. V trimming: 3 bases; J trimming: 3 bases; junction bases outside the gene matches: 5. CDR3 loop: CASSGHGTGGYEQYF. The CDR3 region has the DNA TGTGCCAGCAGCGGACACGGGACAGGGGGCTACGAGCAGTACTTC.

The V and J genes are TRBV27 and TRBJ2-5; D is perhaps TRBD2 (5 bases). Germline CDR1 is MNHEY and CDR2 is SMNVEV (reference sequence). V lost 7 bases, J lost 5 bases, and 17 bases lay in between. The CDR3 runs 14 residues. CDR3 in DNA: TGTGCCAGCAACCCCGGGGATTCCTCGGAGACCCAGTACTTC. Translating it yields CASNPGDSSETQYF.

The CDR3 reads CASSPPTDTQYF. For the CDR3, the DNA is TGTGCCAGCAGTCCTCCCACAGATACGCAGTATTTT. The chain uses TRBV6-1 and TRBJ2-3; no clear D gene. V lost 5 bases, J lost 2 bases, and 5 bases lay in between. Germline lookup yields CDR1 MNHNS and CDR2 SASEGT. The CDR3 totals 12 residues.

The V and J genes are TRBV7-9 and TRBJ2-2; the D is unclear. The germline V gene has CDR1 SEHNR and CDR2 FQNEAQ (reference sequence). CDR3 length: 12 residues. The V end lost 5 bases, the J end lost 6 bases, and 7 bases lay between the germline ends. CDR3 DNA: TGTGCCAGCAGCGTTAATGCCGGGGAGCTGTTTTTT. As protein: CASSVNAGELFF.

This sequence joins TRBV13 and TRBJ2-7; tentative D call: TRBD2 (5 bases). CDR3 length equals 13 residues. V shed 5 bases and J shed 2 bases, with 10 bases lying between them. CDR1 and CDR2 (germline): PRHDT, FYEKMQ (reference sequence). CDR3 region: CASSGRLAYEQYF. The CDR3 DNA reads TGTGCCAGCAGCGGGAGACTTGCCTACGAGCAGTACTTC.

The chain is built from TRBV27 and TRBJ1-2; TRBD1 matches 8 bases. V lost 2 bases and J lost 4; bases outside the gene matches: 3. CDR1 and CDR2 (germline): MNHEY, SMNVEV (reference sequence). This CDR3 spans 14 amino acids. CDR3 region: CASSLNQGAYGYTF. As DNA, the CDR3 is TGTGCCAGCAGTTTAAATCAGGGGGCCTATGGCTACACCTTC.

The V gene is TRBV28, the J gene TRBJ1-5, with 12 bases matching TRBD1. CDR3 length equals 15 residues. Germline V CDR1 and CDR2: MDHEN, SYDVKM. With V trimmed by 6 bases and J by 6 bases, 6 bases remained unmatched. The CDR3 region has the DNA TGTGCCAGCAGGGGGACAGGGGGCGAATTTCAGCCCCAGCATTTT. The encoded protein is CASRGTGGEFQPQHF.

CDR3 in amino acids: CASSGDRMNTEAFF. CDR3 DNA: TGTGCCAGCAGCGGAGACAGGATGAACACTGAAGCTTTCTTT. J is TRBJ1-1 and V is TRBV9; perhaps TRBD1 as D (6 bases). Trimming took off 3 bases at V and 0 bases at J, with 9 bases between the two ends. The CDR3 has 14 residues. Germline lookup yields CDR1 SGDLS and CDR2 YYNGEE.

The J gene is TRBJ2-7, the V gene TRBV19; TRBD1 agrees at 10 bases. Looked up from germline, CDR1 is LNHDA and CDR2 is SQIVND (reference sequence). V was clipped by 3 bases and J by 7 bases; unmatched bases: 12. This CDR3 has 16 amino acids. As DNA, the CDR3 is TGTGCCAGTAGTATTCCCGGACAGGGGGTCTTCGAAGAGCAGTACTTC. Protein sequence: CASSIPGQGVFEEQYF.

Comment on this clone: Other DNA sequences in the sample encode the same CDR3. Written as DNA, the CDR3 is TGCGCCAGCAGCTTGGAGGCGGGAGTTGCCTACAATGAGCAGTTCTTC. Translation gives CASSLEAGVAYNEQFF. The rearrangement joins TRBV5-1 to TRBJ2-1; 7 bases are shared with TRBD2. Germline loops: CDR1 SGHRS, CDR2 YFSETQ. J gave up 2 bases and V 0 bases, and 5 bases lay outside the gene matches. This CDR3 has 16 residues.

This chain links TRBV28 with TRBJ1-4; 8 nucleotides align to TRBD1. CDR3 length equals 14 residues. Germline V lookup: CDR1 MDHEN, CDR2 SYDVKM. V dropped 4 bases and J dropped 8; count of bases not matched to a gene: 6. CDR3 nucleotide sequence: TGTGCCAGCAGTTCGGGACAGGTGGTCGAAAAACTGTTTTTT. It yields the protein CASSSGQVVEKLFF.

The chain uses TRBV5-1 and TRBJ1-1; possibly TRBD1 for D (6 bases). The CDR3 is 14 residues long. Trimming stripped 2 bases from V and 6 bases from J, with 14 bases between. Per germline, CDR1 SGHRS and CDR2 YFSETQ. CDR3 in DNA: TGCGCCAGCAGCTTTCAGAGGGGGATCCCTGAAGCTTTCTTT. Protein: CASSFQRGIPEAFF.

V gene TRBV4-1 combines with J gene TRBJ2-7; possible D gene TRBD2, 6 bases. The CDR3 runs 17 residues. Germline-derived CDR1 and CDR2 are MGHRA and YSYEKL. The V gene lost 3 bases and the J gene lost 2 bases, with 20 bases spanning the gap. The CDR3 sequence: CASSQTALIADPYEQYF. The CDR3, as DNA: TGCGCCAGCAGCCAGACGGCTTTAATAGCGGACCCCTACGAGCAGTACTTC.

The chain links TRBV6-1 to TRBJ1-5; possibly TRBD1 for D (6 bases). The V end lost 3 bases, the J end lost 3 bases, and 18 bases lay between the germline ends. The CDR3 spans 17 residues. The germline V gene encodes CDR1 MNHNS and CDR2 SASEGT. CDR3 sequence: CASSEDRGGHHNQPQHF. DNA for the CDR3: TGTGCCAGCAGTGAGGATCGGGGGGGCCATCACAATCAGCCCCAGCATTTT.

The chain has TRBV5-4 and TRBJ2-1; 12 bases fit TRBD1. This CDR3 has 15 residues. V was clipped by 3 bases and J by 6 bases; unmatched bases: 4. Germline CDR1 reads SGHNT; CDR2 reads YYREEE (reference sequence). The CDR3 DNA reads TGTGCCAGCAGCTCGGGACAGGGGGCGCCCAATGAGCAGTTCTTC. It is translated as CASSSGQGAPNEQFF.

The CDR3 nucleotides are TGTGCCAGCAAGACCACAGGCCCCGGGGAGCTGTTTTTT. This codes for CASKTTGPGELFF. The chain combines TRBV7-6 with TRBJ2-2; tentatively, D is TRBD1 (5 bases). This CDR3 comprises 13 residues. V was clipped by 7 bases and J by 6 bases, with 12 bases between them. Germline V gene sequence: CDR1 SGHVS, CDR2 FNYEAQ.

This rearrangement joins TRBV5-1 to TRBJ2-7, with 11 positions matching TRBD2. Losses at the gene ends were 0 bases for V and 2 bases for J; bases not matched to a gene: 1. Germline loops: CDR1 SGHRS, CDR2 YFSETQ. The CDR3 totals 15 residues. The CDR3 region is CASSLGLAGPYEQYF. Written as DNA, the CDR3 is TGCGCCAGCAGCTTGGGACTAGCGGGACCCTACGAGCAGTACTTC.

This clone showed up just a few times. At one of its ends the junction is not consistent with the germline gene, which may arise from a read error. The chain links TRBV7-7 to TRBJ1-5; 8 positions agree with TRBD1. This CDR3 contains 16 residues. Germline V lookup: CDR1 SSHAT, CDR2 FNYEAQ (reference sequence). CDR3 in amino acids: CASSLVDRASNQPQHF. The CDR3 nucleotides read TGTGCTAGCAGCTTAGTGGACAGGGCTAGCAATCAGCCCCAGCATTTT.

In DNA form, the CDR3 reads TGTGCCAGCAGTTACGGGCGGGAGTACCAAGAGACCCAGTACTTC. This gives the protein CASSYGREYQETQYF. The V call is TRBV6-5, the J call TRBJ2-5, with 7 positions matching TRBD2. J was trimmed by 0 bases and V by 2 bases; bases with no gene match: 3. The CDR3 sequence is 15 residues long. In germline, CDR1 is MNHEY, CDR2 SVGAGI.